These 25 T cell receptor beta chains were sequenced from one sample in a study of CD8+CD57+ T cells in acquired aplastic anemia. Genomic DNA acted as the template from which TCR beta VDJ combination and CDR3 sequence profiling were carried out. TCRdb re-derived calls from the reads in MiXCR, one entry per CDR3 protein. This sample has around 170,000 distinct CDR3 sequences, with 40% to 55% found just once. Sequencing input: sorted CD4+, CD8+, or CD8+CD57+ T cells (not recorded which) from PBMCs. The receptors shown here come from a human donor in good health.

The rearrangement uses TRBV24-1 and TRBJ2-1; weak D call: TRBD2 (6 bases). Germline-derived CDR1 and CDR2 are KGHDR and SFDVKD. Between the trimmed V and J ends, which lost 4 bases and 0 bases, there was a span of 9 bases. The CDR3 is 15 amino acids. This CDR3 reads CATSEKTSSYNEQFF. The CDR3, as DNA: TGTGCCACCAGTGAAAAGACTAGCTCCTACAATGAGCAGTTCTTC.

This clonotype was counted many times. This chain uses TRBV5-1 with TRBJ1-4; D possibly corresponds to TRBD1 (5 bases). Trimming stripped 3 bases from V and 5 bases from J, with 11 bases between. The length of the CDR3 is 14 residues. Germline CDR1 reads SGHRS; CDR2 reads YFSETQ. DNA of the CDR3: TGCGCCAGCAGCTCTGGGGACGCAAATGAAAAACTGTTTTTT. Protein product: CASSSGDANEKLFF.

J is TRBJ2-7 and V is TRBV11-2; TRBD1 is a possible D gene (5 bases). Looked up from germline, CDR1 is SGHAT and CDR2 is FQNNGV. CDR3 length: 14 residues. Trimming pared 4 bases from V and 0 bases from J, leaving 10 bases between. The CDR3 nucleotides read TGTGCCAGCAGCTCGTTCAGGGCCTCCTACGAGCAGTACTTC. Amino acids: CASSSFRASYEQYF.

V is TRBV5-1 and J is TRBJ1-2, with 12 bases that match TRBD1. The CDR3 sequence is 16 residues long. The V gene's germline CDR1 is SGHRS and CDR2 YFSETQ. V lost 2 bases, J lost 7 bases, and 9 bases stayed unmatched. CDR3 DNA: TGCGCCAGCAGCTTTGTCCCGGGACAGGGGGCAGTTGGCTACACCTTC. This sequence encodes CASSFVPGQGAVGYTF.

The V and J genes are TRBV20-1 and TRBJ1-5; TRBD1 might be the D (5 bases). Germline V gene data show CDR1 as DFQATT and CDR2 as SNEGSKA (reference sequence). The CDR3 sequence is 14 residues long. V gave up 3 bases and J gave up 1 base, with 10 bases separating them. The CDR3 is CSASRDTSNQPQHF. Written as DNA, the CDR3 is TGCAGTGCTAGCAGGGATACCAGCAATCAGCCCCAGCATTTT.

This clonotype appeared a single time. The V gene is TRBV5-5, the J gene TRBJ1-1; D might be TRBD1 (6 bases). Trimming removed 4 bases from V and 4 bases from J, with 14 bases in between. The CDR3 has 14 residues. Germline-derived CDR1 and CDR2 are SGHKS and YYEKEE (reference sequence). The CDR3 coding sequence is TGTGCCAGCAGCCTGTCCAGGGGAGGCACTGAAGCTTTCTTT. Translation gives CASSLSRGGTEAFF.

The chain joins TRBV28 to TRBJ1-2; a possible D gene is TRBD1 (5 bases). The CDR3 length is 14 residues. The germline CDR1 and CDR2 sequences are MDHEN and SYDVKM. Trimming removed 8 bases at V and 3 bases at J, with 16 bases between. CDR3: CASYPRGGHYGYTF. CDR3 in DNA: TGTGCCAGCTACCCTCGGGGGGGACACTATGGCTACACCTTC.

A remark on this clonotype: This sequence may be a read error, since a much larger clone differs from it by one base. The missing conserved phenylalanine or tryptophan at the end of this CDR3 makes a read error likely. The CDR3 is CASSLKTEAANTIYL. The CDR3 bases are TGTGCCAGCAGCTTAAAGACAGAGGCTGCGAACACCATATATCTT. The chain joins TRBV7-9 to TRBJ1-3; TRBD1 is a possible D gene (5 bases). Trimming took off 2 bases at V and 7 bases at J, with 15 bases between the two ends. Germline loops: CDR1 SEHNR, CDR2 FQNEAQ (reference sequence). CDR3 length equals 15 residues.

On this clonotype itself: This sequence may be a read error, since a much larger clone differs from it by one base. The rearrangement joins TRBV5-1 to TRBJ1-2, with D possibly matching TRBD1 (6 bases). V was trimmed by 3 bases and J by 2 bases, leaving 17 bases between them. Germline CDR1 reads SGHRS; CDR2 reads YFSETQ. This CDR3 comprises 16 residues. The DNA for the CDR3 is TGCGCCAGCAGCTCGGGATGGGGCAGGGGAAACTATGGCTACACCTTC. Translated: CASSSGWGRGNYGYTF.

The CDR3 loop is CATSGQGTLMNTQYF. CDR3 DNA: TGTGCCACCAGTGGACAGGGGACCCTCATGAATACGCAGTATTTT. This rearrangement joins TRBV24-1 to TRBJ2-3; 8 bases align to TRBD1. Per germline, CDR1 KGHDR and CDR2 SFDVKD. This CDR3 is 15 amino acids long. Trimming took 5 bases from V and 7 from J; bases not matched to a gene: 10.

This clonotype was counted a single time. This rearrangement joins TRBV9 to TRBJ2-7, with TRBD2 matching over 8 bases. Looked up from germline, CDR1 is SGDLS and CDR2 is YYNGEE. CDR3 length: 14 amino acids. The trim removed 2 bases at V and 5 bases at J, leaving 6 bases unmatched. The CDR3 loop reads CASSVGGRINEQYF. CDR3 DNA sequence: TGTGCCAGCAGCGTGGGCGGGAGGATCAACGAGCAGTACTTC.

This clonotype was seen a handful of times. The rearrangement joins TRBV15 to TRBJ1-4, with a weak D call TRBD1 (6 bases). The ends were cut back, 3 bases at V and 5 bases at J, with 13 bases in the middle. Germline values: CDR1 LNHNV, CDR2 YYDKDF (reference sequence). CDR3 size: 15 residues. CDR3 region: CATSSAGQRNEKLFF. CDR3 in DNA: TGTGCCACCAGCAGCGCCGGACAGAGAAATGAAAAACTGTTTTTT.

This clonotype was recorded at least ten times. The chain links TRBV20-1 to TRBJ2-1, with 7 bases lining up with TRBD2. Germline CDR1 DFQATT, CDR2 SNEGSKA (reference sequence). The CDR3 is 11 amino acids. Trimming at V came to 3 bases and at J to 7 bases, leaving 0 bases not matched to a gene. The CDR3 here is CSASGGNEQFF. The CDR3 bases are TGCAGTGCTAGCGGGGGGAATGAGCAGTTCTTC.

This clonotype has a count of ten or more. The rearrangement links TRBV20-1 to TRBJ1-2, with unresolved D. V lost 7 bases to trimming and J lost 4 bases, with 19 bases between them. The CDR3 runs 14 residues. CDR1 DFQATT and CDR2 SNEGSKA come from the germline V gene (reference sequence). The chain's CDR3 is CSGEIEGSAYGYTF. The DNA for the CDR3 is TGCAGTGGTGAGATAGAGGGAAGCGCCTATGGCTACACCTTC.

The chain joins TRBV20-1 to TRBJ1-1; D not resolved. From germline, CDR1 is DFQATT and CDR2 SNEGSKA (reference sequence). This CDR3 has 14 residues. V lost 2 bases and J lost 0, with 10 bases in between. The CDR3 loop reads CSARQAAVNTEAFF. CDR3 bases: TGCAGTGCTAGACAGGCGGCGGTGAACACTGAAGCTTTCTTT.

This clonotype showed up many times. This chain links TRBV2 with TRBJ1-4; 7 nucleotides agree with TRBD1. The trim removed 6 bases at V and 5 bases at J, leaving 6 bases unmatched. The germline CDR1 and CDR2 sequences are SNHLY and FYNNEI. The CDR3 is made up of 14 amino acids. CDR3 amino acids: CASRGQPRNEKLFF. Written as DNA, the CDR3 is TGTGCCAGCAGGGGACAGCCGCGGAATGAAAAACTGTTTTTT.

The sample holds a few counts of this clonotype. The CDR3 coding sequence is TGTGCCAGTAGTATGGACAGGGGCCAGCCCCAGCATTTT. Its translation: CASSMDRGQPQHF. V is TRBV19 and J is TRBJ1-5, with 9 bases identical to TRBD1. Looked up from germline, CDR1 is LNHDA and CDR2 is SQIVND (reference sequence). This CDR3 comprises 13 residues. The V gene end was trimmed by 3 bases and the J gene end by 7 bases; junction bases not matched to a gene: 1.

The chain is built from TRBV18 and TRBJ1-1; no reliable D call. Trimming removed 6 bases from V and 7 bases from J, with 15 bases in between. The length of the CDR3 is 13 residues. Germline V lookup: CDR1 KGHSH, CDR2 LQKENI. The CDR3 DNA sequence: TGTGCCAGCTCGTCAGGACGGAGCCTTGAAGCTTTCTTT. Protein product: CASSSGRSLEAFF.

A few counts support this clonotype. The chain joins TRBV11-2 to TRBJ2-2; D tentatively fits TRBD1 or TRBD2 (5 bases each). The CDR3 has 15 residues. V was pared by 7 bases and J by 0 bases, with 12 bases between. Germline CDR1 SGHAT, CDR2 FQNNGV. The CDR3 nucleotides read TGTGCCAGCAACTGGGGACGGTCGAACACCGGGGAGCTGTTTTTT. This translates into CASNWGRSNTGELFF.

The rearrangement joins TRBV2 to TRBJ1-1; 11 bases line up with TRBD1. V shed 7 bases, J shed 8 bases, and the junction held 9 bases outside the gene matches. The germline gives CDR1 SNHLY, CDR2 FYNNEI. The CDR3 length is 14 residues. CDR3 nucleotides: TGTGCCAGCACTGGGACAGGGGGAAGGTGGGAAGCTTTCTTT. Translated, it gives CASTGTGGRWEAFF.

About this clonotype itself: A junction boundary mismatches the germline segment, possibly from a read error. The CDR3 sequence: CASSYLGQDYNGQFF. CDR3 coding DNA: TGTGCCAGCAGTTACCTCGGACAGGACTACAATGGGCAGTTCTTC. The rearrangement joins TRBV6-2 or TRBV6-3 to TRBJ2-1, with a possible D match to TRBD1 (7 bases). The CDR3 loop spans 15 amino acids. Germline V lookup: CDR1 MNHEY, CDR2 SVGEGT.

This clonotype was counted at least ten times. The chain links TRBV5-1 to TRBJ2-7; no definite D call. V was cut by 0 bases and J by 8 bases, with 21 bases left in between. The CDR3 contains 16 residues. Germline V CDR1 and CDR2: SGHRS, YFSETQ. The CDR3 DNA follows: TGCGCCAGCAGCTTGGGAGACGGTGGTAACCTAGTCCAGCAGTACTTC. Its protein product is CASSLGDGGNLVQQYF.

This clonotype came up many times. The J gene is TRBJ2-7, the V gene TRBV5-1; D might be TRBD2 (5 bases). CDR1 is SGHRS, CDR2 YFSETQ, per germline. The V end was cut by 1 base, the J end by 0 bases, with 11 bases between. The CDR3 consists of 15 residues. CDR3 bases: TGCGCCAGCAGCTTGCACGGTGGGAGCTCCTACGAGCAGTACTTC. Translation gives CASSLHGGSSYEQYF.

The rearrangement joins TRBV19 to TRBJ2-7, with D unclear. V was pared by 6 bases and J by 1 base, with 10 bases between. The CDR3 spans 13 residues. CDR1 LNHDA and CDR2 SQIVND come from the germline V gene (reference sequence). The CDR3: CASSSTLSYEQYF. The CDR3 DNA sequence: TGTGCCAGTAGCTCGACCCTGTCCTACGAGCAGTACTTC.

On this clonotype itself: The final CDR3 position lacks the conserved phenylalanine or tryptophan, pointing to a likely read error. V usage is TRBV6-2 or TRBV6-3 and J usage is TRBJ1-2, with 9 bases aligning to TRBD1. The CDR3 is made up of 14 amino acids. Germline CDR1 and CDR2: MNHEY and SVGEGT. The ends lost 5 bases at V and 4 bases at J; junction bases unmatched: 5. The CDR3 sequence is CASSEGTGLYGYTI. CDR3 coding DNA: TGTGCCAGCAGTGAGGGGACAGGGCTCTATGGCTACACCATC.